This is a list of T cell receptor beta chains from one sample in a study of T-cell reconstitution after alpha-beta-depleted transplantation in children. MiXCR was run by TCRdb on the PCR reads, yielding one entry per CDR3 protein. Among about 980,000 distinct CDR3 sequences listed, roughly 31% were seen once. The sample was PBMCs, mostly from graft donor cells, taken 360 days after TCRalphabeta/CD19-depleted stem cell transplant. The receptors come from a boy in the first two years of life who had a stem cell transplant for SCID, so the T cells may come from the graft donor. Both conserved end residues are part of each CDR3. The order of the fields is clone size, D gene, V gene, J gene, CDR3 protein, CDR3 DNA. The D gene is left open where the match is weak. Not every row has a clone size; where given, it reads once, few, many or a size class.

-	TRBD1	TRBV28	TRBJ2-4	CASSWDRVAKNIQYF	TGTGCCAGCAGTTGGGACAGGGTAGCCAAAAACATTCAGTACTTC
-	TRBD2	TRBV10-3	TRBJ2-3	CAISEGLATDTQYF	TGTGCCATCAGCGAAGGACTAGCAACAGATACGCAGTATTTT
-	-	TRBV6-5	TRBJ2-2	CASSYFKRDTGELFF	TGTGCCAGCAGTTATTTCAAGAGAGACACCGGGGAGCTGTTTTTT
-	-	TRBV7-2	TRBJ2-7	CASSWGVNEQYF	TGTGCCAGCAGTTGGGGGGTCAACGAGCAGTACTTC
-	TRBD2	TRBV2	TRBJ2-5	CASSGLAGKLETQYF	TGTGCCAGCAGTGGACTAGCGGGGAAACTGGAGACCCAGTACTTC
-	-	TRBV20-1	TRBJ2-1	CSARDISPGQFF	TGCAGTGCTAGAGATATAAGTCCGGGGCAGTTCTTC
-	-	TRBV7-8	TRBJ1-6	CASSWEGYRSPLHF	TGTGCCAGCAGCTGGGAAGGGTATCGTTCACCCCTCCACTTT
-	-	TRBV29-1	TRBJ2-2	CSVGDFANTGELFF	TGCAGCGTTGGGGACTTCGCGAACACCGGGGAGCTGTTTTTT
-	-	TRBV4-1	TRBJ2-4	CASSQVKGFGIQYF	TGCGCCAGCAGCCAAGTGAAAGGGTTCGGTATTCAGTACTTC
-	-	TRBV12-3/TRBV12-4	TRBJ2-1	CASSSSPYNEQFF	TGTGCCAGCAGTTCCAGTCCTTACAATGAGCAGTTCTTC
-	-	TRBV4-3	TRBJ2-1	CASSPYYRDSDEQFF	TGCGCCAGCAGCCCCTATTACAGGGATAGCGATGAGCAGTTCTTC
-	-	TRBV20-1	TRBJ2-3	CSAHTAAWITDTQYF	TGCAGTGCCCACACTGCAGCCTGGATCACAGATACGCAGTATTTT
few	TRBD1	TRBV6-5	TRBJ2-5	CASSSFSGGKTQYF	TGTGCCAGCAGTTCCTTCTCAGGGGGCAAGACCCAGTACTTC
-	-	TRBV4-1	TRBJ2-7	CASSQDTRGPYEQYF	TGCGCCAGCAGCCAAGATACCCGTGGCCCCTACGAGCAGTACTTC
-	-	TRBV20-1	TRBJ1-2	CSASWQGPNYGYTF	TGCAGTGCTAGTTGGCAGGGGCCTAACTATGGCTACACCTTC
-	TRBD2	TRBV12-3/TRBV12-4	TRBJ2-5	CASSLGTRGGTQYF	TGTGCCAGCAGTTTAGGGACGCGGGGGGGGACCCAGTACTTC
once	-	TRBV20-1	TRBJ1-5	CSARGSGGGEPQHF	TGCAGTGCTAGAGGATCCGGGGGCGGCGAGCCCCAGCATTTT
-	TRBD2	TRBV2	TRBJ2-3	CACQTSGGATDTQYF	TGTGCCTGCCAGACTAGCGGGGGGGCGACAGATACGCAGTATTTT
few	TRBD1	TRBV29-1	TRBJ2-3	CSVGGQGAGDTQYF	TGCAGCGTTGGGGGACAGGGGGCAGGGGATACGCAGTATTTT
-	-	TRBV5-5	TRBJ1-4	CASSYPGTGEKLFF	TGTGCCAGCAGCTACCCAGGGACGGGCGAAAAACTGTTTTTT
-	-	TRBV7-3	TRBJ2-1	CASSSSYGGYNEQFF	TGTGCCAGCAGCTCCTCTTACGGGGGCTACAATGAGCAGTTCTTC
-	TRBD1	TRBV5-5	TRBJ2-1	CASSFIWTGKGNEQFF	TGTGCCAGCAGCTTCATATGGACAGGGAAGGGCAATGAGCAGTTCTTC
few	-	TRBV29-1	TRBJ2-7	CSVESSWGREQYF	TGCAGCGTTGAGTCTTCCTGGGGCCGGGAGCAGTACTTC
-	-	TRBV20-1	TRBJ2-2	CSARSPRGQRVNTGELFF	TGCAGTGCTAGGTCGCCCCGGGGGCAGCGAGTGAACACCGGGGAGCTGTTTTTT
few	-	TRBV9	TRBJ1-2	CASSVQPSDGEGGYTF	TGTGCCAGCAGCGTCCAACCGTCTGATGGTGAGGGCGGCTACACCTTC
-	TRBD1	TRBV12-3/TRBV12-4	TRBJ2-5	CASSLGDRAMETQYF	TGTGCCAGCAGTTTAGGGGACAGGGCGATGGAGACCCAGTACTTC
few	TRBD2	TRBV29-1	TRBJ2-3	CSVGRLADPGDTQYF	TGCAGCGTGGGGAGACTAGCGGACCCTGGGGATACGCAGTATTTT
-	-	TRBV6-1	TRBJ2-4	CASSRGTKNIQYF	TGTGCCAGCAGCCGTGGGACCAAAAACATTCAGTACTTC
few	TRBD1	TRBV28	TRBJ1-2	CASSPHRTGGYGYTF	TGTGCCAGCAGTCCCCATCGGACAGGGGGGTATGGCTACACCTTC
-	TRBD2	TRBV2	TRBJ2-5	CASSPGTSREETQYF	TGTGCCAGCAGTCCCGGGACTAGCCGAGAAGAGACCCAGTACTTC
-	TRBD1	TRBV7-2	TRBJ2-1	CASSSAGTGPNEQFF	TGTGCCAGCAGCTCCGCCGGGACAGGTCCTAATGAGCAGTTCTTC
few	-	TRBV10-3	TRBJ2-7	CAIRRGPAGTYEQYF	TGTGCCATCAGGAGGGGACCGGCCGGGACCTACGAGCAGTACTTC
many	-	TRBV5-1	TRBJ2-5	CASSLEGGETQYF	TGTGCCAGCAGCTTGGAGGGCGGGGAGACCCAGTACTTC
few	-	TRBV5-1	TRBJ2-5	CASSTRDTFGTQYF	TGCGCCAGCAGCACCCGGGACACCTTCGGGACCCAGTACTTC
few	-	TRBV5-1	TRBJ2-3	CASSLVDLALSDTQYF	TGCGCCAGCAGCTTGGTCGACCTAGCGCTCTCTGATACGCAGTATTTT
few	TRBD2	TRBV12-3/TRBV12-4	TRBJ2-1	CASSFRVGGNEQFF	TGTGCCAGCAGTTTTCGGGTGGGGGGGAATGAGCAGTTCTTC
-	-	TRBV20-1	TRBJ2-3	CSAYGGVTDTQYF	TGCAGTGCTTATGGCGGGGTGACAGATACGCAGTATTTT
few	TRBD2	TRBV7-8	TRBJ2-2	CASSFSTGTRGGELFF	TGTGCCAGCAGCTTCTCCACCGGGACTAGAGGCGGGGAGCTGTTTTTT